The TCR beta chain under discussion was sequenced for a study of T-cell reconstitution after alpha-beta-depleted transplantation in children. This CDR3 has 16 amino acids. Germline V gene sequence: CDR1 DFQATT, CDR2 SNEGSKA (reference sequence). Worth noting for this clonotype: This sequence may be a read error, since a much larger clone differs from it by one base.

This sample's TCRbeta library carried unique molecular identifier barcodes. TCRdb itself ran the PCR reads through MiXCR, one entry per CDR3 protein. The sample comprises a few hundred thousand distinct CDR3 sequences, over 20% of which are singletons, and around 4% rests with the top ten. This receptor was identified in a human donor who donated a stem cell graft to a child with acute myeloid leukemia. The genes are TRBV20-1 and TRBJ2-2; 11 positions match TRBD2. Sequences were derived from PBMCs from the stem cell graft donor, sampled from the stem cell graft. The CDR3 nucleotides read TGCTGTGCCCACGGGACTAGCGGCCCGAACACCGGGGAGCTGTTTTTT. Its translation: CCAHGTSGPNTGELFF.